A selection of T cell receptor beta chains follows, all from one sample in a study of blood T cell repertoires in COVID-19. TCRdb's table, derived via immunoSEQ multiplex PCR, lists solely in-frame clones and lacks some. The sample holds some 200,000 clones; more than 75% are singletons and the top ten take approximately 5.2%. The specimen was peripheral blood. The receptor source for this set is a woman in her seventies with COVID-19, enrolled during active disease. CDR3s include the opening cysteine and the closing phenylalanine or tryptophan. Each record gives: CDR3 DNA, CDR3 protein, clone size, V gene, J gene, D gene. The D gene is left open where the match is weak. Size is omitted from some rows. Given values are once, few, many or a class for expanded clones.

cdr3_nt: TGTGCCAGCAGCCCCCCGGGACAGGGGCGAGCTTTCTTT; cdr3_aa: CASSPPGQGRAFF; clone_size: .; v_call: TRBV28; j_call: TRBJ1-1; d_call: TRBD1
cdr3_nt: TGTGCCAGCAGCTTAGTTGGCGGAGCGGCTAGCAATCAGCCCCAGCATTTT; cdr3_aa: CASSLVGGAASNQPQHF; clone_size: .; v_call: TRBV7-6; j_call: TRBJ1-5; d_call: .
cdr3_nt: TGTGCCAGCAGTTACGGGTTAGCGGAGACAGATACGCAGTATTTT; cdr3_aa: CASSYGLAETDTQYF; clone_size: .; v_call: TRBV6-2/TRBV6-3; j_call: TRBJ2-3; d_call: .
cdr3_nt: TGCGCCAGCAGCCAGCAATACAGGGCCACTAATGAAAAACTGTTTTTT; cdr3_aa: CASSQQYRATNEKLFF; clone_size: .; v_call: TRBV4-3; j_call: TRBJ1-4; d_call: .
cdr3_nt: TGTGCCAGCAGCCAAGTATCACTTTACAATGAGCAGTTCTTC; cdr3_aa: CASSQVSLYNEQFF; clone_size: .; v_call: TRBV14; j_call: TRBJ2-1; d_call: .
cdr3_nt: TGTGCCAGCAGTTTAGGCGGGTGGTCTGGGGCCAACGTCCTGACTTTC; cdr3_aa: CASSLGGWSGANVLTF; clone_size: once; v_call: TRBV28; j_call: TRBJ2-6; d_call: .
cdr3_nt: TGTGCCAGTAGTGCTGGACTAGCGGGAGTCTATGAGCAGTTCTTC; cdr3_aa: CASSAGLAGVYEQFF; clone_size: .; v_call: TRBV19; j_call: TRBJ2-1; d_call: TRBD2
cdr3_nt: TGTGCCAGCGGTCCGGGACTCAGCACAGATACGCAGTATTTT; cdr3_aa: CASGPGLSTDTQYF; clone_size: .; v_call: TRBV6-6; j_call: TRBJ2-3; d_call: .
cdr3_nt: TGCGCCAGCAGCTTAGAATGGCACAACCAAGAGACCCAGTACTTC; cdr3_aa: CASSLEWHNQETQYF; clone_size: .; v_call: TRBV5-1; j_call: TRBJ2-5; d_call: .
cdr3_nt: TGTGCCAGCAGTGATTTAGGAGGGGGCACAGATACGCAGTATTTT; cdr3_aa: CASSDLGGGTDTQYF; clone_size: .; v_call: TRBV2; j_call: TRBJ2-3; d_call: .
cdr3_nt: TGTGCCAGCAGCCAGGGGGCCATGAACACTGAAGCTTTCTTT; cdr3_aa: CASSQGAMNTEAFF; clone_size: .; v_call: TRBV3-1/TRBV3-2; j_call: TRBJ1-1; d_call: .
cdr3_nt: TGTGCCAGCAGCGCCCGGACAGGGTTTGAAATGGACACTGAAGCTTTCTTT; cdr3_aa: CASSARTGFEMDTEAFF; clone_size: .; v_call: TRBV7-9; j_call: TRBJ1-1; d_call: TRBD1
cdr3_nt: TGTGCCAGCTCACCGCAACGGGCAGGGGACTATGGCTACACCTTC; cdr3_aa: CASSPQRAGDYGYTF; clone_size: .; v_call: TRBV18; j_call: TRBJ1-2; d_call: .
cdr3_nt: TGTGCCAGCAGCTTGACAGCCACGCTGAACACTGAAGCTTTCTTT; cdr3_aa: CASSLTATLNTEAFF; clone_size: .; v_call: TRBV7-2; j_call: TRBJ1-1; d_call: .
cdr3_nt: TGTGCCAGCAGTGAGGGGGGGGTCCATAATGAAAAACTGTTTTTT; cdr3_aa: CASSEGGVHNEKLFF; clone_size: .; v_call: TRBV6-1; j_call: TRBJ1-4; d_call: .
cdr3_nt: TGTGCCAGCAGTCGGAGTACCTACGAGCAGTACTTC; cdr3_aa: CASSRSTYEQYF; clone_size: .; v_call: TRBV27; j_call: TRBJ2-7; d_call: .
cdr3_nt: TGTGCCAGTAGCACCGCCGGAACCGGAGGCTATGGCTACACCTTC; cdr3_aa: CASSTAGTGGYGYTF; clone_size: .; v_call: TRBV19; j_call: TRBJ1-2; d_call: .
cdr3_nt: TGTGCCAGCAGCCCGGACAAGAACACCGGGGAGCTGTTTTTT; cdr3_aa: CASSPDKNTGELFF; clone_size: few; v_call: TRBV7-7; j_call: TRBJ2-2; d_call: .
cdr3_nt: TGTGCCAGCAGCGTAGGTCCTAGGGGCACTGAAGCTTTCTTT; cdr3_aa: CASSVGPRGTEAFF; clone_size: .; v_call: TRBV9; j_call: TRBJ1-1; d_call: .
cdr3_nt: TGTGCCAGCAGCTTGAACAGGGATCAGCCCCAGCATTTT; cdr3_aa: CASSLNRDQPQHF; clone_size: once; v_call: TRBV5-8; j_call: TRBJ1-5; d_call: .
cdr3_nt: TGTGCCAGTAAGTACAGGGGGCAAACTGAAGCTTTCTTT; cdr3_aa: CASKYRGQTEAFF; clone_size: .; v_call: TRBV19; j_call: TRBJ1-1; d_call: TRBD1
cdr3_nt: TGCAGCGTGCCAGGGACAGGGACCCAAGAGACCCAGTACTTC; cdr3_aa: CSVPGTGTQETQYF; clone_size: .; v_call: TRBV29-1; j_call: TRBJ2-5; d_call: TRBD1
cdr3_nt: TGTGCCAGCAGTGATCTTGAGACAGGCCTCTACGAGCAGTACTTC; cdr3_aa: CASSDLETGLYEQYF; clone_size: .; v_call: TRBV6-1; j_call: TRBJ2-7; d_call: .
cdr3_nt: TGTGCCAGCAGCCTCGACAGGGTTCAAGAGACCCAGTACTTC; cdr3_aa: CASSLDRVQETQYF; clone_size: .; v_call: TRBV3-1/TRBV3-2; j_call: TRBJ2-5; d_call: TRBD1
cdr3_nt: TGTGCCAGCAGCTTGAACCGGGACAGCCTGTGTTCCTTT; cdr3_aa: CASSLNRDSLCSF; clone_size: .; v_call: TRBV7-3; j_call: TRBJ1-1; d_call: TRBD1
cdr3_nt: TGTGCCAGTAGTAAGCAGGGGAACACCTACGAGCAGTACTTC; cdr3_aa: CASSKQGNTYEQYF; clone_size: .; v_call: TRBV19; j_call: TRBJ2-7; d_call: .
cdr3_nt: TGTGCCAGCAGTTTTTCAGACGGAGGGCATCAGCCCCAGCATTTT; cdr3_aa: CASSFSDGGHQPQHF; clone_size: .; v_call: TRBV6-2/TRBV6-3; j_call: TRBJ1-5; d_call: .
cdr3_nt: TGTGCCAGCAGTGATCCGACAGGGTGGTCCTACGAGCAGTACTTC; cdr3_aa: CASSDPTGWSYEQYF; clone_size: once; v_call: TRBV2; j_call: TRBJ2-7; d_call: TRBD1
cdr3_nt: TGTGCCAGCAGTTTGCAGGGTATTAGCAATCAGCCCCAGCATTTT; cdr3_aa: CASSLQGISNQPQHF; clone_size: .; v_call: TRBV28; j_call: TRBJ1-5; d_call: .
cdr3_nt: TGTGCCAGCAGTTTATCATCAGGGATTAATTCACCCCTCCACTTT; cdr3_aa: CASSLSSGINSPLHF; clone_size: .; v_call: TRBV27; j_call: TRBJ1-6; d_call: .
cdr3_nt: TGCGCCAGCAGCTACCTAGCGGGAGAAGAGACCCAGTACTTC; cdr3_aa: CASSYLAGEETQYF; clone_size: .; v_call: TRBV5-1; j_call: TRBJ2-5; d_call: TRBD2
cdr3_nt: TGTGCCAGCAGTAAAAACGACAGATTGAAAGAGACCCAGTACTTC; cdr3_aa: CASSKNDRLKETQYF; clone_size: .; v_call: TRBV7-9; j_call: TRBJ2-5; d_call: .
cdr3_nt: TGTGCCAGCAGGGGGACTATTACGAACACCGGGGAGCTGTTTTTT; cdr3_aa: CASRGTITNTGELFF; clone_size: .; v_call: TRBV27; j_call: TRBJ2-2; d_call: TRBD2
cdr3_nt: TGCGCCAGCAGCCAAGCGGAGCGGGAGACCGGGGAGCTGTTTTTT; cdr3_aa: CASSQAERETGELFF; clone_size: .; v_call: TRBV4-3; j_call: TRBJ2-2; d_call: TRBD2
cdr3_nt: TGCGCCAGCAGCTTGGGACAGGGTGGTTCAGATACGCAGTATTTT; cdr3_aa: CASSLGQGGSDTQYF; clone_size: .; v_call: TRBV5-1; j_call: TRBJ2-3; d_call: TRBD1
cdr3_nt: TGTGCCAGCAGTTTAGCCACCACCAGTCTGGAAAACATTCAGTACTTC; cdr3_aa: CASSLATTSLENIQYF; clone_size: .; v_call: TRBV27; j_call: TRBJ2-4; d_call: .
cdr3_nt: TGTGCCAGTATAGTCGGCGGGGGCAGGCAACATTCTGAAGCTTTCTTT; cdr3_aa: CASIVGGGRQHSEAFF; clone_size: few; v_call: TRBV19; j_call: TRBJ1-1; d_call: .
cdr3_nt: TGTGCCAGCAGTTACGACGGATTAGCCGGGAATGAGCAGTTCTTC; cdr3_aa: CASSYDGLAGNEQFF; clone_size: .; v_call: TRBV6-2/TRBV6-3; j_call: TRBJ2-1; d_call: .
cdr3_nt: TGTGCCATCAGCGAGGGACAGGGTCCAGATACGCAGTATTTT; cdr3_aa: CAISEGQGPDTQYF; clone_size: .; v_call: TRBV10-3; j_call: TRBJ2-3; d_call: TRBD1
cdr3_nt: TGTGCCAGCAGTGTAACAGGGAGCTCCTATAATTCACCCCTCCACTTT; cdr3_aa: CASSVTGSSYNSPLHF; clone_size: once; v_call: TRBV28; j_call: TRBJ1-6; d_call: .
cdr3_nt: TGTGCCAGCATGACAACAGAGACCCAGTACTTC; cdr3_aa: CASMTTETQYF; clone_size: .; v_call: TRBV2; j_call: TRBJ2-5; d_call: .
cdr3_nt: TGTGCCAGTAGTATTGGGACTAGCGGGAGGGTCGGGGAGCTGTTTTTT; cdr3_aa: CASSIGTSGRVGELFF; clone_size: .; v_call: TRBV19; j_call: TRBJ2-2; d_call: TRBD2
cdr3_nt: TGCGCCAGCAGCCATTCCGGGACAGACACAGATACGCAGTATTTT; cdr3_aa: CASSHSGTDTDTQYF; clone_size: .; v_call: TRBV5-1; j_call: TRBJ2-3; d_call: TRBD1
cdr3_nt: TGTGCCAGCAGTTGGACAGGGATGACCTACGAGCAGTACTTC; cdr3_aa: CASSWTGMTYEQYF; clone_size: .; v_call: TRBV28; j_call: TRBJ2-7; d_call: TRBD1
cdr3_nt: TGTGCCAGCAGTTACAACGGACAGGGGACGTACACTGAAGCTTTCTTT; cdr3_aa: CASSYNGQGTYTEAFF; clone_size: .; v_call: TRBV6-5; j_call: TRBJ1-1; d_call: TRBD1
cdr3_nt: TGTGCCAGCAGCTTGCCTCTAGCGGGACTAGATACGCAGTATTTT; cdr3_aa: CASSLPLAGLDTQYF; clone_size: .; v_call: TRBV5-4; j_call: TRBJ2-3; d_call: TRBD2
cdr3_nt: TGTGCCAGCAGTTACCTCAACAGGATCTACGAGCAGTACTTC; cdr3_aa: CASSYLNRIYEQYF; clone_size: many; v_call: TRBV6-2/TRBV6-3; j_call: TRBJ2-7; d_call: .
cdr3_nt: TGTGCCAGTAGTATTCTGGGGACAGGGGACTACGAGCAGTACTTC; cdr3_aa: CASSILGTGDYEQYF; clone_size: .; v_call: TRBV19; j_call: TRBJ2-7; d_call: TRBD1
cdr3_nt: TGTGCCAGCAGCCCCCGGTCAGCGGGAGGTACAGATACGCAGTATTTT; cdr3_aa: CASSPRSAGGTDTQYF; clone_size: .; v_call: TRBV9; j_call: TRBJ2-3; d_call: TRBD2